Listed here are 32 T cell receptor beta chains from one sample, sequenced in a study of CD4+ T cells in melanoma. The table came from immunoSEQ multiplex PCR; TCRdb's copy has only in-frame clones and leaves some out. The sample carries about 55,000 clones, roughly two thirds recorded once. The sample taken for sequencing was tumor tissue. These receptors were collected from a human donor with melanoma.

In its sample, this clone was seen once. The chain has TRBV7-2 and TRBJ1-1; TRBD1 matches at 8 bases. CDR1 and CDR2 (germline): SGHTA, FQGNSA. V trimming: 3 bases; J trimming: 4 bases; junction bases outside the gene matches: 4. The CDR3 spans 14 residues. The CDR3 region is CASSFGQGSTEAFF. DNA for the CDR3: TGTGCCAGCAGCTTCGGACAGGGATCCACTGAAGCTTTCTTT. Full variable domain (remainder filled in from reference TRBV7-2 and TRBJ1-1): GAGVSQSPSNKVTEKGKDVELRCDPISGHTALYWYRQSLGQGLEFLIYFQGNSAPDKSGLPSDRFSAERTGGSVSTLTIQRTQQEDSAVYLCASSFGQGSTEAFFGQGTRLTVV.

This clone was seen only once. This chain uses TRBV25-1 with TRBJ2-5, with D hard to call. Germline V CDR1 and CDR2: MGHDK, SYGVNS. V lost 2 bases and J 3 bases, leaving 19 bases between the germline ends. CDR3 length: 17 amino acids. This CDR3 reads CASSERLGTDAKETQYF. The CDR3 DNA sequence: TGTGCCAGCAGTGAACGTCTGGGCACTGATGCTAAAGAGACCCAGTACTTC.

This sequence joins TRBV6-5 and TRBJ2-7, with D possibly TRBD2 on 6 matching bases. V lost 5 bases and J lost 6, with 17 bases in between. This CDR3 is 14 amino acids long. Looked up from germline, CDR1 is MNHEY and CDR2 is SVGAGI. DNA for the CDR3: TGTGCCAGCAGTCAGACTAGGGCCACTAGCGAGCAGTACTTC. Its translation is CASSQTRATSEQYF.

The CDR3 loop is CASDQGWSGASTDTQYF. The CDR3 region has the DNA TGTGCCAGCGATCAGGGTTGGAGCGGAGCTAGCACAGATACGCAGTATTTT. V and J are TRBV19 and TRBJ2-3, with D perhaps being TRBD1 or TRBD2 (5 bases each). The CDR3 extends over 17 amino acids. Per germline, CDR1 LNHDA and CDR2 SQIVND (reference sequence). Trimming removed 9 bases from V and 0 bases from J, with 22 bases in between.

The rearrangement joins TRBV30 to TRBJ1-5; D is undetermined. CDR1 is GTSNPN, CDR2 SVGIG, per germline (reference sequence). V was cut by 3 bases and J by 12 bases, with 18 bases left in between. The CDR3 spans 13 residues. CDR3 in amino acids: CAWSNKGGLIQHF. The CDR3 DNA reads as TGTGCCTGGAGCAACAAGGGAGGGCTTATCCAGCATTTT.

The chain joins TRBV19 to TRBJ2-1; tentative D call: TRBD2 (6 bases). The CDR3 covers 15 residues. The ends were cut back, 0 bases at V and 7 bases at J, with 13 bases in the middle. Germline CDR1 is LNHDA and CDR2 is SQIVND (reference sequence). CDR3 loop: CASSIEPDYQNEQFF. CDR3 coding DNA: TGTGCCAGTAGTATAGAGCCGGACTACCAGAATGAGCAGTTCTTC.

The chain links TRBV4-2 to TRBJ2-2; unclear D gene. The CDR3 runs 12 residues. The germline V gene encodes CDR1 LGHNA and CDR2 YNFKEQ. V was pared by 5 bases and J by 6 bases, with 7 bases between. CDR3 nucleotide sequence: TGTGCCAGCAGCTGGTCCTCCGGGGAGCTGTTTTTT. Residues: CASSWSSGELFF.

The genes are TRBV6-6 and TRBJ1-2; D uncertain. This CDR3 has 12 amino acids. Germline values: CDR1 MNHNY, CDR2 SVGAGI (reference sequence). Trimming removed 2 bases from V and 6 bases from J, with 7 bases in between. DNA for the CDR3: TGTGCCAGCAGTTACGAGGGAGATGGCTACACCTTC. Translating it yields CASSYEGDGYTF.

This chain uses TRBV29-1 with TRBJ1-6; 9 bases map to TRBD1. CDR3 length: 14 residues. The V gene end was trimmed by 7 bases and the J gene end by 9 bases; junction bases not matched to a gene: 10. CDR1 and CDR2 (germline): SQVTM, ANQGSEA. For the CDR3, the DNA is TGCAGCGCAACGACAGGGGGTGCAGGTTCACCCCTCCACTTT. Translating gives CSATTGGAGSPLHF.

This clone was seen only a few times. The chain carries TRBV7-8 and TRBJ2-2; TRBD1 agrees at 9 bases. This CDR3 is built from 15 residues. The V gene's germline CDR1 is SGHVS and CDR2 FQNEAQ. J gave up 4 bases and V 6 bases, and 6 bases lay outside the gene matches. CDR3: CASRHGQGSTGELFF. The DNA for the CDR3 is TGTGCCAGCAGACACGGACAGGGGAGCACCGGGGAGCTGTTTTTT.

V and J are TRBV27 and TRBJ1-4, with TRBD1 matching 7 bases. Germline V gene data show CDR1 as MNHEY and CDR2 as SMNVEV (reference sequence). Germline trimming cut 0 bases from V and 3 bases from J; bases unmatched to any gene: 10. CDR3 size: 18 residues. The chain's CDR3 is CASSLSRQGTASNEKLFF. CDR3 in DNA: TGTGCCAGCAGTTTATCAAGACAGGGTACCGCGTCTAATGAAAAACTGTTTTTT. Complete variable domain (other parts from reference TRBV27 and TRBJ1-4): EAQVTQNPRYLITVTGKKLTVTCSQNMNHEYMSWYRQDPGLGLRQIYYSMNVEVTDKGDVPEGYKVSRKEKRNFPLILESPSPNQTSLYFCASSLSRQGTASNEKLFFGSGTQLSVL.

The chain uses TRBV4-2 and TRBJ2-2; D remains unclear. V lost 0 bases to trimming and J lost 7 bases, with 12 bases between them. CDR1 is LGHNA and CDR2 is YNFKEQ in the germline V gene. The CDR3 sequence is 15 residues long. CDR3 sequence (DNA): TGTGCCAGCAGCCAAGATCGAACGCCCCACGGGGAGCTGTTTTTT. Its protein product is CASSQDRTPHGELFF.

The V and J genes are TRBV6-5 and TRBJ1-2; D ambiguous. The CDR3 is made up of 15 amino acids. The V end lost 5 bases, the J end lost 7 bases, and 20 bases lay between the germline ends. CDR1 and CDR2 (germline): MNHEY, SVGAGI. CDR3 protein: CASSLNPLTQLGYTF. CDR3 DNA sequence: TGTGCCAGCAGTCTTAATCCACTCACCCAACTTGGCTACACCTTC.

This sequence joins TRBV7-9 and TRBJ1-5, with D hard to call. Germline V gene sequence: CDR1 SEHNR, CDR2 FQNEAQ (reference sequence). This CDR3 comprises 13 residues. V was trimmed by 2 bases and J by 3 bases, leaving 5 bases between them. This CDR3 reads CASSLNINQPQHF. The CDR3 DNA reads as TGTGCCAGCAGCTTAAACATCAATCAGCCCCAGCATTTT.

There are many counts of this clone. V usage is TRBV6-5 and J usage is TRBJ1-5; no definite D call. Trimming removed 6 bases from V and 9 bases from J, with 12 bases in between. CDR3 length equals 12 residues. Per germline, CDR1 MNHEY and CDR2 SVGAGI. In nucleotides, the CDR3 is TGTGCCAGCAGCCCTAAAATAGTGCCCCAGCATTTT. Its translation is CASSPKIVPQHF.

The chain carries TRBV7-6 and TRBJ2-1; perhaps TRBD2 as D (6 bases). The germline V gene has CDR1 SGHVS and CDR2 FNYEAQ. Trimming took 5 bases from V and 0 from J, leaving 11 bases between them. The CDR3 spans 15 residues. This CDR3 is CASSPGVSSYNEQFF. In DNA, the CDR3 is TGTGCCAGCAGCCCGGGAGTGAGCTCCTACAATGAGCAGTTCTTC.

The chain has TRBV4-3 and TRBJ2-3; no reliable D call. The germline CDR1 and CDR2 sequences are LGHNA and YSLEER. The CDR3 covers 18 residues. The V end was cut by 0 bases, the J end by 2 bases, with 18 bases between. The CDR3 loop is CASSQEGPRVYSTDTQYF. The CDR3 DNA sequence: TGCGCCAGCAGCCAAGAAGGGCCCCGGGTTTACTCCACAGATACGCAGTATTTT.

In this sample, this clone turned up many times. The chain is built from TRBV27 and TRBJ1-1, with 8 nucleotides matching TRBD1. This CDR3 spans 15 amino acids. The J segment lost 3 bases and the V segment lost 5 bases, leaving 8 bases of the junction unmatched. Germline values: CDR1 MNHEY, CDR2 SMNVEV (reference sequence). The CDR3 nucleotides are TGTGCCAGCAGTCTTTGGACAGGGACGGACACTGAAGCTTTCTTT. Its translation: CASSLWTGTDTEAFF.

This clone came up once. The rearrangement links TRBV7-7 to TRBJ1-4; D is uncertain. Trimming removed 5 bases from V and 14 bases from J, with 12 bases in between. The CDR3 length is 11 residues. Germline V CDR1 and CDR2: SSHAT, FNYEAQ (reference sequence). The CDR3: CASSLAGRLFF. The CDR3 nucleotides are TGTGCCAGCAGCCTCGCGGGAAGGCTGTTTTTT.

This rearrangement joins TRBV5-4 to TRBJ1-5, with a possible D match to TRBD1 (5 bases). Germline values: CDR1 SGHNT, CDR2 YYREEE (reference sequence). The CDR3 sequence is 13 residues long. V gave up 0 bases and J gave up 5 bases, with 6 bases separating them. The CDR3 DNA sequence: TGTGCCAGCAGCTTGGGCAGGGATCAGCCCCAGCATTTT. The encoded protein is CASSLGRDQPQHF.

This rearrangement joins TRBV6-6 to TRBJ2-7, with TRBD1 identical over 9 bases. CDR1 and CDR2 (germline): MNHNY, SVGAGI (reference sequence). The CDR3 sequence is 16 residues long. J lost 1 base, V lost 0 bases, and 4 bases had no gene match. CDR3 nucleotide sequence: TGTGCCAGCAGTTACTCGACTGGGACAGGGTCCTACGAGCAGTACTTC. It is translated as CASSYSTGTGSYEQYF.

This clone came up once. This chain's CDR3 is CASSWGQGISYEQYF. The CDR3 coding sequence is TGTGCCAGCAGTTGGGGACAGGGGATCTCCTACGAGCAGTACTTC. The V gene is TRBV27, the J gene TRBJ2-7; TRBD1 aligns across 10 bases. V shed 4 bases and J 0 bases; nucleotides not matched to a gene: 3. There are 15 residues in the CDR3. Looked up from germline, CDR1 is MNHEY and CDR2 is SMNVEV (reference sequence).

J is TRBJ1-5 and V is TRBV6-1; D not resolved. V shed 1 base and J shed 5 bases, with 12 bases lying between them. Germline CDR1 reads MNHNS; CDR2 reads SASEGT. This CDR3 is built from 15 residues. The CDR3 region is CASSEVEGGDQPQHF. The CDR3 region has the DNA TGTGCCAGCAGTGAAGTGGAGGGCGGGGATCAGCCCCAGCATTTT.

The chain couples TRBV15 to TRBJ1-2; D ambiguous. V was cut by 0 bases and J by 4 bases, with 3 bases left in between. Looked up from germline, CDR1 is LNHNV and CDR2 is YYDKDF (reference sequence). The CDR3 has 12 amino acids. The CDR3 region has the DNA TGTGCCACCAGCAGAGACCGCTATGGCTACACCTTC. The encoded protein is CATSRDRYGYTF.

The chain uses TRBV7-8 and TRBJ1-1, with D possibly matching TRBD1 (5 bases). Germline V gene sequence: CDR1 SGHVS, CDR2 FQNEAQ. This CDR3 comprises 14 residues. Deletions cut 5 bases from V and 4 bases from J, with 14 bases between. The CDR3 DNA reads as TGTGCCAGCAGCCAAGGGTGGGGGACCACTGAAGCTTTCTTT. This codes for CASSQGWGTTEAFF.

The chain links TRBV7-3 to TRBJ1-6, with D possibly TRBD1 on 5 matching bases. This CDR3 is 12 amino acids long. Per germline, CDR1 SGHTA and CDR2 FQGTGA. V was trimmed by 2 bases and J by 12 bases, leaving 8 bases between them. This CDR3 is CASSLSGGPLHF. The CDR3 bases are TGTGCCAGCAGCTTATCGGGGGGACCCCTCCACTTT.

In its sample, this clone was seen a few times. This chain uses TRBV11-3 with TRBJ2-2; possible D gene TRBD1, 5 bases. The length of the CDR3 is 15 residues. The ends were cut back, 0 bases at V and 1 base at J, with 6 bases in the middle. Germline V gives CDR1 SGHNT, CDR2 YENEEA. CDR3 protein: CASSLDRENTGELFF. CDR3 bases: TGTGCCAGCAGCTTAGACAGGGAGAACACCGGGGAGCTGTTTTTT.

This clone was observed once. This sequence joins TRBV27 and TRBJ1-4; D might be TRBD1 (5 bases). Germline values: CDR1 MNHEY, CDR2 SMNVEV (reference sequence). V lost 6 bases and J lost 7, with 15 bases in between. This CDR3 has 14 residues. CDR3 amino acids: CASSPTARGEKLFF. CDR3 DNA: TGTGCCAGCAGCCCGACAGCTCGAGGTGAAAAACTGTTTTTT.

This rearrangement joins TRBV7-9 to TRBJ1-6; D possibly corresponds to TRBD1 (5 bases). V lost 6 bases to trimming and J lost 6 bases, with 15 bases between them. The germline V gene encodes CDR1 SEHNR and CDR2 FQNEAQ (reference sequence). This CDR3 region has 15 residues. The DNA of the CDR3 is TGTGCCAGCAGTCATACAGGAGAATCTAATTCACCCCTCCACTTT. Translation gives CASSHTGESNSPLHF.

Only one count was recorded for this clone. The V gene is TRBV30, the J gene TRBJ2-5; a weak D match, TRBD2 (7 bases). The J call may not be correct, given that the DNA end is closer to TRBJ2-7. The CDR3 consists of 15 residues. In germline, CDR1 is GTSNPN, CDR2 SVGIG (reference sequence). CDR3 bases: TGTGCCTGGAGTGTAAAGGGGGGGCCCCCCTACGAGCAGTACTTC. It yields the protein CAWSVKGGPPYEQYF.

DNA for the CDR3: TGTGCCAGCAGTGACAGTTCGTGGACCTATAATTCACCCCTCCACTTT. Translation: CASSDSSWTYNSPLHF. The chain carries TRBV6-4 and TRBJ1-6; no reliable D call. V dropped 2 bases and J dropped 2 bases, with 10 bases sitting between them. This CDR3 contains 16 residues. The V gene's germline CDR1 is MRHNA and CDR2 SNTAGT.

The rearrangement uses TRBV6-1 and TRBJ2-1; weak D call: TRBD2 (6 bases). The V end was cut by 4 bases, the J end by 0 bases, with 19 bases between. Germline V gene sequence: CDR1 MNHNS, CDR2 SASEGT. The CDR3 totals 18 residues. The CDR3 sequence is CASSAGRLGLSSYNEQFF. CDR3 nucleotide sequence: TGTGCCAGCAGTGCCGGTAGATTGGGACTTAGCTCCTACAATGAGCAGTTCTTC.